The sequence of this T cell receptor beta chain was determined in a study of T cell responses to AZD1222 COVID-19 vaccine. The study's findings and limits: Mostly white British, mostly female donors; authors suggested clonal diversity may be underestimated. In the spike-specific TCR repertoire, nearly half reportedly target unmutated variant regions.

As to this clone: Its target is not known.

Clones were read by immunoSEQ multiplex PCR, and TCRdb kept only the in-frame ones, dropping some. The data contain roughly 110,000 clones, more than 70% of them singletons. This CDR3 is 13 amino acids long. Germline V CDR1 and CDR2: MNHEY, SVGEGT. V lost 5 bases and J lost 4, with 11 bases in between. This sequence was found in an adult in good health. The rearrangement links TRBV6-2 or TRBV6-3 to TRBJ1-1, with D possibly TRBD1 on 6 matching bases. The specimen was peripheral blood, collected on day 0 of AZD1222 vaccination. CDR3 in amino acids: CASSPRGGTEAFF. CDR3 nucleotides: TGTGCCAGCAGTCCCAGAGGGGGCACTGAAGCTTTCTTT.